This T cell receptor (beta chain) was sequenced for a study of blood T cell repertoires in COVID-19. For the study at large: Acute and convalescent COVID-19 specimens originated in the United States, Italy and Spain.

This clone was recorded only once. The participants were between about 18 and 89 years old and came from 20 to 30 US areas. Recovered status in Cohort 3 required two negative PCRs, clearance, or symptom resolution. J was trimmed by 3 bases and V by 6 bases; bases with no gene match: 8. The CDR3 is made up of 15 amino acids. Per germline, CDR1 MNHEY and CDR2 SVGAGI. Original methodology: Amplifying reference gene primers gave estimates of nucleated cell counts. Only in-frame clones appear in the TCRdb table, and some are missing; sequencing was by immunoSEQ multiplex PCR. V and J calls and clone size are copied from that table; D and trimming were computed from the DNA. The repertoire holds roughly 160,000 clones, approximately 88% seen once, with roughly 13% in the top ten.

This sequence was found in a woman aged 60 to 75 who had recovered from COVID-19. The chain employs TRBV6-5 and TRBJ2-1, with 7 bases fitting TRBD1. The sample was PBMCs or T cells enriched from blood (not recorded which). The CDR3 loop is CASRLDRDSYNEQFF. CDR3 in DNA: TGTGCCAGCAGACTCGACCGGGACAGCTACAATGAGCAGTTCTTC.